A single sample gave rise to the 26 T cell receptor beta chains below, sequenced in a study of cytomegalovirus exposure and HLA in healthy donors. Primers: 60 Vbeta forward and 13 Jbeta reverse. Generated by immunoSEQ multiplex PCR, the TCRdb table keeps only in-frame clones and is missing some. The table lists 70,000 to 80,000 clones. The sample taken for sequencing was PBMCs. These receptors were obtained from a man aged 40-49 years in good health and CMV-seronegative.

The chain recombines TRBV18 with TRBJ1-5; 9 nucleotides agree with TRBD1. The CDR3 length is 17 residues. Germline trimming cut 3 bases from V and 4 bases from J; bases unmatched to any gene: 10. From germline, CDR1 is KGHSH and CDR2 LQKENI. The CDR3 DNA follows: TGTGCCAGCTCACCTTTCACTGGGACAGGGAAAAATCAGCCCCAGCATTTT. It specifies CASSPFTGTGKNQPQHF. Supplemented by reference TRBV18 and TRBJ1-5, the full variable domain reads NAGVMQNPRHLVRRRGQEARLRCSPMKGHSHVYWYRQLPEEGLKFMVYLQKENIIDESGMPKERFSAEFPKEGPSILRIQQVVRGDSAAYFCASSPFTGTGKNQPQHFGDGTRLSIL.

The chain has TRBV9 and TRBJ1-4; 11 nucleotides match TRBD1. The germline CDR1 and CDR2 sequences are SGDLS and YYNGEE. The junction had 12 bases not matched to a gene; V was cut back by 4 bases and J by 7 bases. The CDR3 length is 17 residues. The CDR3 region has the DNA TGTGCCAGCAGCCTCGGACAGGGGGCACCTCGGGGTGAAAAACTGTTTTTT. This translates into CASSLGQGAPRGEKLFF.

The chain uses TRBV4-1 and TRBJ2-7, with 8 bases that match TRBD1. This CDR3 is built from 17 residues. The J segment lost 3 bases and the V segment lost 3 bases, leaving 13 bases of the junction unmatched. CDR1 is MGHRA, CDR2 YSYEKL, per germline. The CDR3 here is CASSQTPSGTGFYEQYF. In DNA, the CDR3 is TGCGCCAGCAGCCAGACCCCCAGTGGGACAGGTTTCTACGAGCAGTACTTC.

The chain links TRBV2 to TRBJ1-1; D not resolved. The CDR3 runs to 12 residues. V dropped 6 bases and J dropped 0 bases, with 5 bases sitting between them. Germline loops: CDR1 SNHLY, CDR2 FYNNEI. CDR3 residues: CASRALNTEAFF. In nucleotides, the CDR3 is TGTGCCAGCAGGGCCCTGAACACTGAAGCTTTCTTT. The full variable domain, with the rest looked up from reference TRBV2 and TRBJ1-1, is EPEVTQTPSHQVTQMGQEVILRCVPISNHLYFYWYRQILGQKVEFLVSFYNNEISEKSEIFDDQFSVERPDGSNFTLKIRSTKLEDSAMYFCASRALNTEAFFGQGTRLTVV.

The chain is built from TRBV18 and TRBJ1-5, with TRBD1 matching 10 bases. Trimming took 6 bases from V and 6 from J; bases not matched to a gene: 5. In germline, CDR1 is KGHSH, CDR2 LQKENI. The CDR3 is 14 amino acids. The CDR3 region is CASSPGTGVQPQHF. The CDR3 DNA follows: TGTGCCAGCTCCCCCGGGACAGGGGTTCAGCCCCAGCATTTT. Full variable domain (rest looked up from reference TRBV18 and TRBJ1-5): NAGVMQNPRHLVRRRGQEARLRCSPMKGHSHVYWYRQLPEEGLKFMVYLQKENIIDESGMPKERFSAEFPKEGPSILRIQQVVRGDSAAYFCASSPGTGVQPQHFGDGTRLSIL.

V gene TRBV6-5 combines with J gene TRBJ2-1; no clear D gene. The V gene lost 0 bases and the J gene lost 9 bases, with 9 bases spanning the gap. The CDR3 is 13 residues long. CDR1 MNHEY and CDR2 SVGAGI come from the germline V gene. The CDR3 is CASSYSEFSEQFF. The CDR3 region has the DNA TGTGCCAGCAGTTACTCGGAGTTTAGTGAGCAGTTCTTC.

V is TRBV9 and J is TRBJ2-5; D gene unclear. The germline CDR1 and CDR2 sequences are SGDLS and YYNGEE. Trimming shortened V by 0 bases and J by 5 bases, and 11 bases separated the two germline ends. This CDR3 comprises 14 residues. CDR3 region: CASSVGGAGETQYF. The CDR3 nucleotides are TGTGCCAGCAGCGTAGGCGGAGCTGGGGAGACCCAGTACTTC.

The chain combines TRBV27 with TRBJ2-2, with 10 bases that match TRBD2. Trimming at V came to 5 bases and at J to 7 bases, leaving 4 bases not matched to a gene. Germline CDR1 and CDR2: MNHEY and SMNVEV (reference sequence). The CDR3 length is 14 residues. CDR3 in DNA: TGTGCCAGCAGTCTAGCGGGGGTGGGCGGGGAGCTGTTTTTT. As protein: CASSLAGVGGELFF.

The V and J genes are TRBV30 and TRBJ2-5; D is possibly TRBD1 (5 bases). Trimming pared 3 bases from V and 4 bases from J, leaving 15 bases between. This CDR3 is built from 14 residues. Germline assignment: CDR1 GTSNPN and CDR2 SVGIG (reference sequence). The CDR3 DNA reads TGTGCCTGGAGCCGTAAGGGGTATGGAGAGACCCAGTACTTC. Protein: CAWSRKGYGETQYF.

The V call is TRBV9, the J call TRBJ2-1, with 13 bases aligning to TRBD2. The germline gives CDR1 SGDLS, CDR2 YYNGEE. The V and J ends lost 2 bases and 0 bases, in that order; junction bases with no gene match: 5. CDR3 length: 18 amino acids. The CDR3 DNA is TGTGCCAGCAGCGTCGGACTAGCGGGGGAACGCTCCTACAATGAGCAGTTCTTC. This codes for CASSVGLAGERSYNEQFF.

V is TRBV7-9 and J is TRBJ2-7, with 8 bases matching TRBD1. The CDR3 spans 15 residues. Trimming at V came to 4 bases and at J to 0 bases, leaving 5 bases not matched to a gene. Germline V CDR1 and CDR2: SEHNR, FQNEAQ (reference sequence). CDR3 in amino acids: CASSSPQGVSYEQYF. The CDR3 nucleotides are TGTGCCAGCAGCTCCCCACAGGGGGTCTCCTACGAGCAGTACTTC. The full variable domain, in which reference TRBV7-9 and TRBJ2-7 provide the parts outside the CDR3, is DTGVSQNPRHKITKRGQNVTFRCDPISEHNRLYWYRQTLGQGPEFLTYFQNEAQLEKSRLLSDRFSAERPKGSFSTLEIQRTEQGDSAMYLCASSSPQGVSYEQYFGPGTRLTVT.

V and J are TRBV30 and TRBJ2-1; 9 bases agree with TRBD2. V was pared by 0 bases and J by 5 bases, with 5 bases of the junction left unmatched. The V gene's germline CDR1 is GTSNPN and CDR2 SVGIG (reference sequence). The CDR3 spans 15 residues. The CDR3 DNA reads TGTGCCTGGAGTGTCCGGCGGGGGGGAAACAATGAGCAGTTCTTC. Protein sequence: CAWSVRRGGNNEQFF. The full variable domain, in which reference TRBV30 and TRBJ2-1 provide the parts outside the CDR3, is SQTIHQWPATLVQPVGSPLSLECTVEGTSNPNLYWYRQAAGRGLQLLFYSVGIGQISSEVPQNLSASRPQDRQFILSSKKLLLSDSGFYLCAWSVRRGGNNEQFFGPGTRLTVL.

This chain connects TRBV6-5 to TRBJ2-1; perhaps TRBD2 as D (5 bases). The germline CDR1 and CDR2 sequences are MNHEY and SVGAGI. V was clipped by 0 bases and J by 8 bases, with 11 bases between them. This CDR3 is built from 14 residues. CDR3: CASSYSIGSDEQFF. CDR3 DNA sequence: TGTGCCAGCAGTTACTCGATCGGTAGCGATGAGCAGTTCTTC.

The chain couples TRBV7-6 to TRBJ2-3, with 8 positions matching TRBD2. Germline CDR1 is SGHVS and CDR2 is FNYEAQ. This CDR3 is built from 14 residues. V was clipped by 5 bases and J by 5 bases; unmatched bases: 6. The CDR3 sequence: CASSLGGAVDTQYF. The CDR3 DNA reads TGTGCCAGCAGCCTCGGGGGGGCCGTAGATACGCAGTATTTT.

A remark on this clone: At one end the junction does not follow the germline gene, possibly because of a read error. The chain joins TRBV9 to TRBJ2-6; the D gene is possibly TRBD1 (5 bases). The CDR3 is made up of 14 amino acids. Per the germline V gene, CDR1 is SGDLS and CDR2 is YYNGEE. CDR3 bases: TGTGCCAGCAGCGTAAGGTCTGGGGCCAATGTCCTGACTTTC. The encoded protein is CASSVRSGANVLTF.

The chain is built from TRBV5-1 and TRBJ2-7; 7 positions match TRBD1. V dropped 4 bases and J dropped 0; count of bases not matched to a gene: 4. This CDR3 has 14 residues. The V gene's germline CDR1 is SGHRS and CDR2 YFSETQ. CDR3 region: CASSTQGDSYEQYF. In nucleotides, the CDR3 is TGCGCCAGCAGCACCCAGGGGGACTCCTACGAGCAGTACTTC.

The V gene is TRBV27, the J gene TRBJ2-7; 10 positions match TRBD1. The CDR3 is 14 residues long. J lost 7 bases, V lost 5 bases, and 8 bases had no gene match. Germline V lookup: CDR1 MNHEY, CDR2 SMNVEV (reference sequence). The CDR3 protein is CASSNRDRGWEQYF. CDR3 in DNA: TGTGCCAGCAGTAACCGGGACAGGGGTTGGGAGCAGTACTTC.

The genes are TRBV5-1 and TRBJ2-7, with TRBD1 as a possible D gene (6 bases). The germline gives CDR1 SGHRS, CDR2 YFSETQ. The CDR3 length is 15 residues. Deletions cut 4 bases from V and 5 bases from J, with 19 bases between. CDR3 residues: CASSPRIRGSNEQYF. CDR3 bases: TGCGCCAGCAGCCCCCGAATCAGGGGAAGCAACGAGCAGTACTTC.

V and J are TRBV29-1 and TRBJ2-3; D call uncertain. V lost 7 bases and J 3 bases, leaving 14 bases between the germline ends. The CDR3 covers 13 residues. Germline CDR1 reads SQVTM; CDR2 reads ANQGSEA. The CDR3 spells CSALTSRTDTQYF. The CDR3 DNA reads TGCAGCGCCTTGACTTCTAGAACAGATACGCAGTATTTT.

This chain connects TRBV19 to TRBJ1-5; D is unclear. V lost 1 base and J lost 0, with 7 bases in between. The germline CDR1 and CDR2 sequences are LNHDA and SQIVND (reference sequence). The CDR3 loop spans 15 amino acids. DNA of the CDR3: TGTGCCAGTAGTATAGTGGCAGATAGCAATCAGCCCCAGCATTTT. Amino acids: CASSIVADSNQPQHF.

The chain is built from TRBV27 and TRBJ1-4; D uncertain. The germline gives CDR1 MNHEY, CDR2 SMNVEV (reference sequence). V dropped 3 bases and J dropped 0 bases, with 8 bases sitting between them. The CDR3 has 15 amino acids. In DNA form, the CDR3 reads TGTGCCAGCAGTTTGAACGGTGCAACTAATGAAAAACTGTTTTTT. Translation gives CASSLNGATNEKLFF.

The genes are TRBV11-3 and TRBJ1-2, with TRBD1 matching 8 bases. In germline, CDR1 is SGHNT, CDR2 YENEEA. V lost 9 bases, J lost 7 bases, and 4 bases stayed unmatched. The CDR3 sequence is 11 residues long. CDR3 coding DNA: TGTGCCAGAGACAGGGGATGTGGCTACACCTTC. This translates into CARDRGCGYTF.

The chain joins TRBV19 to TRBJ1-2, with D perhaps TRBD1 (6 bases). Germline V gives CDR1 LNHDA, CDR2 SQIVND (reference sequence). V shed 5 bases and J shed 5 bases, with 12 bases lying between them. The length of the CDR3 is 13 residues. DNA for the CDR3: TGTGCCAGTAGTCCTACAGGGTCGTATGGCTACACCTTC. The encoded protein is CASSPTGSYGYTF. Supplemented by reference TRBV19 and TRBJ1-2, the full variable domain reads DGGITQSPKYLFRKEGQNVTLSCEQNLNHDAMYWYRQDPGQGLRLIYYSQIVNDFQKGDIAEGYSVSREKKESFPLTVTSAQKNPTAFYLCASSPTGSYGYTFGSGTRLTVV.

The rearrangement uses TRBV19 and TRBJ2-3, with 9 nucleotides matching TRBD1. The germline V gene has CDR1 LNHDA and CDR2 SQIVND (reference sequence). There are 15 residues in the CDR3. V was clipped by 4 bases and J by 15 bases; unmatched bases: 17. CDR3 sequence reads: CASSNLPGTGMGAYF. CDR3 DNA: TGTGCCAGTAGTAACCTTCCCGGGACAGGGATGGGAGCCTATTTT.

The chain links TRBV27 to TRBJ2-1, with 12 nucleotides matching TRBD2. The junction had 7 bases not matched to a gene; V was cut back by 3 bases and J by 10 bases. The CDR3 contains 15 residues. Germline loops: CDR1 MNHEY, CDR2 SMNVEV (reference sequence). CDR3 sequence reads: CASSLLAGGPREQFF. The DNA of the CDR3 is TGTGCCAGCAGTTTGCTAGCGGGGGGGCCTCGGGAGCAGTTCTTC.

This chain connects TRBV5-1 to TRBJ2-5; D perhaps matches TRBD2 (6 bases). Germline V gene lookup returns CDR1 SGHRS and CDR2 YFSETQ. The CDR3 runs 15 residues. V gave up 4 bases and J gave up 2 bases, with 15 bases separating them. Here the CDR3 DNA reads TGCGCCAGCAGCCCCGGGGGAGCGGTACAAGAGACCCAGTACTTC. Its protein is CASSPGGAVQETQYF.